Shown below are 26 T cell receptor beta chains from a single sample sequenced in a study of blood T cells in healthy people across ages (dated by TCRdb to the mid-2010s). The method behind the library was 5' RACE. The instrument given in TCRdb is Illumina HiSeq 2500. The second PCR ran for roughly 7 to 12 cycles and used a J-beta primer mix along with a sample-barcoded 5' primer. The public sequencing data were trimmed at Q25 with fastp and processed into clonotypes with MiXCR by TCRdb, which kept only in-frame beta chains. When rows share a CDR3 protein, they turn into one entry using the most common DNA and genes. The table for this sample lists about 780,000 distinct CDR3 sequences; 20% to 30% of them were counted only once. The ten largest clones capture 3% of the sample. This sample was also put to use in a study of T cells of mothers and their children.

Input material: blood. These receptor sequences come from a boy aged 5-17 years in good health.

The rearrangement links TRBV5-1 to TRBJ2-1; 11 positions agree with TRBD1. Trimming cost V 8 bases and J 4 bases; bases outside gene matches: 5. Germline values: CDR1 SGHRS, CDR2 YFSETQ. The CDR3 is 14 amino acids. The DNA of the CDR3 is TGCGCCAGAGCCGGGACAGGGGGTTACAATGAGCAGTTCTTC. Translating gives CARAGTGGYNEQFF.

The CDR3 here is CASSQGIGGNTDTQYF. The CDR3 DNA sequence: TGTGCCAGCAGCCAGGGGATTGGGGGGAACACAGATACGCAGTATTTT. The chain links TRBV7-9 to TRBJ2-3; D tentatively reads TRBD1 or TRBD2 (6 bases each). CDR1 is SEHNR and CDR2 is FQNEAQ in the germline V gene (reference sequence). V lost 5 bases to trimming and J lost 2 bases, with 17 bases between them. This CDR3 contains 16 residues.

There are a few counts of this clonotype. The chain has TRBV18 and TRBJ2-1; TRBD1 agrees at 7 bases. The tail of the sequence fits TRBJ2-5 better, so the J call may be wrong. The CDR3 runs 15 residues. In germline, CDR1 is KGHSH, CDR2 LQKENI. CDR3 DNA sequence: TGTGCCAGCTCACCCTGGACAGGCGGACGAGAGACCCAGTACTTC. Its protein product is CASSPWTGGRETQYF.

This clonotype was counted only a few times. CDR3 coding DNA: TGTGCCAGCAGTTCAAATGGGGGCCCCCCACTTTCCTACAATGAGCAGTTCTTC. It yields the protein CASSSNGGPPLSYNEQFF. V gene TRBV27 combines with J gene TRBJ2-7; D might be TRBD1 (6 bases). The end of the DNA fits TRBJ2-1 better, so the J call may be wrong. The V gene's germline CDR1 is MNHEY and CDR2 SMNVEV (reference sequence). The CDR3 sequence is 18 residues long.

The chain joins TRBV7-2 to TRBJ2-7; possibly TRBD1 or TRBD2 for D (5 bases each). Between the trimmed V and J ends, which lost 5 bases and 2 bases, there was a span of 16 bases. The germline V gene encodes CDR1 SGHTA and CDR2 FQGNSA. The CDR3 contains 15 residues. The CDR3 is CASSPFMGRAYEQYF. CDR3 in DNA: TGTGCCAGCAGCCCATTTATGGGACGGGCCTACGAGCAGTACTTC. Full variable domain (rest looked up from reference TRBV7-2 and TRBJ2-7): GAGVSQSPSNKVTEKGKDVELRCDPISGHTALYWYRQSLGQGLEFLIYFQGNSAPDKSGLPSDRFSAERTGGSVSTLTIQRTQQEDSAVYLCASSPFMGRAYEQYFGPGTRLTVT.

This clonotype was seen a few times. This chain connects TRBV29-1 to TRBJ2-4, with D uncertain. Trimming shortened V by 4 bases and J by 3 bases, and 13 bases separated the two germline ends. The CDR3 extends over 14 amino acids. Looked up from germline, CDR1 is SQVTM and CDR2 is ANQGSEA. This CDR3 reads CSVGSPTGKNIQYF. Here the CDR3 DNA reads TGCAGCGTTGGAAGTCCTACGGGCAAAAACATTCAGTACTTC.

Written as DNA, the CDR3 is TGCAGTGCGGGGAGGACAGGACGCCAAGAGACCCAGTACTTC. It encodes CSAGRTGRQETQYF. This chain uses TRBV20-1 with TRBJ2-5; D is perhaps TRBD1 (7 bases). The germline V gene encodes CDR1 DFQATT and CDR2 SNEGSKA (reference sequence). The CDR3 extends over 14 amino acids. V was clipped by 6 bases and J by 1 base, with 15 bases between them.

In this sample, this clonotype turned up a few times. The J gene is TRBJ1-4, the V gene TRBV12-3 or TRBV12-4; 8 positions match TRBD1. V lost 2 bases, J lost 8 bases, and 7 bases stayed unmatched. The CDR3 extends over 15 amino acids. In nucleotides, the CDR3 is TGTGCCAGCAGTTTAACGCGGACAGGGAACGAAAAACTGTTTTTT. Amino acids: CASSLTRTGNEKLFF.

In this sample, this clonotype turned up a few times. The chain employs TRBV10-1 and TRBJ1-5, with TRBD1 matching 11 bases. V lost 2 bases to trimming and J lost 7 bases; unmatched junction nucleotides: 4. This CDR3 is 15 amino acids long. The germline V gene has CDR1 WNHNN and CDR2 SYGVQD (reference sequence). CDR3 in DNA: TGCGCCAGCAGTGAGGGACAGGGGGCAGGACAGCCCCAGCATTTT. Its translation: CASSEGQGAGQPQHF.

This clonotype was seen only a few times. The CDR3 here is CAISTDLSGANVLTF. The CDR3 DNA reads TGTGCCATCAGTACAGATCTCTCTGGGGCCAACGTCCTGACTTTC. The chain recombines TRBV10-3 with TRBJ2-6, with no clear D. Germline CDR1 reads ENHRY; CDR2 reads SYGVKD. The CDR3 totals 15 residues. V gave up 5 bases and J gave up 0 bases, with 8 bases separating them.

The chain has TRBV2 and TRBJ2-7, with 7 positions matching TRBD1. Losses at the gene ends were 1 base for V and 5 bases for J; bases not matched to a gene: 5. The CDR3 runs to 14 residues. Germline lookup yields CDR1 SNHLY and CDR2 FYNNEI. The CDR3 here is CASSEGTGQHEQYF. CDR3 DNA sequence: TGTGCCAGCAGTGAAGGGACAGGTCAACACGAGCAGTACTTC.

This clonotype was counted many times. The chain couples TRBV5-1 to TRBJ2-5; D unresolved. The CDR3 loop spans 11 amino acids. Germline V lookup: CDR1 SGHRS, CDR2 YFSETQ. The V gene lost 5 bases and the J gene lost 3 bases, with 5 bases spanning the gap. This CDR3 reads CASRVEETQYF. As DNA, the CDR3 is TGCGCCAGCAGGGTGGAAGAGACCCAGTACTTC.

This clonotype occurred a few times. The genes are TRBV29-1 and TRBJ2-5; either TRBD1 or TRBD2 may fit D (5 bases each). V was clipped by 8 bases and J by 4 bases, with 17 bases between them. The V gene's germline CDR1 is SQVTM and CDR2 ANQGSEA. The CDR3 is 13 residues long. DNA of the CDR3: TGCAGCCCCCTGGAGGCAGGGCCAGAGACCCAGTACTTC. Encoded protein: CSPLEAGPETQYF.

The chain carries TRBV6-5 and TRBJ1-5; 7 positions agree with TRBD1. Germline V gene sequence: CDR1 MNHEY, CDR2 SVGAGI. The CDR3 loop spans 13 amino acids. Unmatched junction bases numbered 7, after V lost 8 bases and J lost 6 bases. CDR3 nucleotide sequence: TGTGCCAGCCACAGGGGTACGGGTCAGCCCCAGCATTTT. Its protein is CASHRGTGQPQHF.

The rearrangement links TRBV12-3 or TRBV12-4 to TRBJ2-1, with D perhaps matching TRBD2 (6 bases). The CDR3 consists of 15 residues. V lost 3 bases and J lost 3, with 12 bases in between. CDR3 in amino acids: CASSLAPGGYNEQFF. CDR3 coding DNA: TGTGCCAGCAGTTTGGCCCCCGGGGGCTACAATGAGCAGTTCTTC.

Regarding this clonotype: One junction end disagrees with the germline gene, perhaps due to a read error. The J gene is TRBJ2-7, the V gene TRBV24-1; no clear D. This CDR3 comprises 15 residues. Germline V gene data show CDR1 as KGHDR and CDR2 as SFDVKD. The CDR3 DNA sequence: TGTGCCACCAGTGATTCGACAACAGAAGCCTATGAGCAGTACTTC. Its translation: CATSDSTTEAYEQYF.

This clonotype was seen at least ten times. The DNA of the CDR3 is TGTGCCAGCAGTACCCGGGCAAGGCCCCAGTACTTC. As protein: CASSTRARPQYF. This chain links TRBV12-3 or TRBV12-4 with TRBJ2-5; no reliable D call. CDR3 length equals 12 residues. V was pared by 5 bases and J by 9 bases, with 13 bases between.

This clonotype was detected a few times. V gene TRBV27 combines with J gene TRBJ2-4; D perhaps matches TRBD1 (6 bases). The germline V gene has CDR1 MNHEY and CDR2 SMNVEV (reference sequence). The CDR3 runs 13 residues. Trimming cost V 6 bases and J 4 bases, with 10 bases left between them. CDR3 DNA sequence: TGTGCCAGCAGGGGGCAGGGGAAAAACATTCAGTACTTC. Its protein is CASRGQGKNIQYF.

This clonotype occurred a few times. Sequence at one end of the junction differs from germline and may be a read error. The rearrangement uses TRBV2 and TRBJ2-5, with D uncertain. The germline gives CDR1 SNHLY, CDR2 FYNNEI. The CDR3 runs to 12 residues. CDR3 region: CASSGFQGTQYF. The CDR3 DNA reads TGTGCCAGCAGTGGATTTCAAGGGACCCAGTACTTC.

In its sample, this clonotype was seen a few times. The chain couples TRBV2 to TRBJ2-5, with TRBD2 identical over 8 bases. The DNA matches TRBJ2-1 better at its end, which makes the J call doubtful. The CDR3 length is 15 residues. Per the germline V gene, CDR1 is SNHLY and CDR2 is FYNNEI. The CDR3 DNA is TGTGCCAGCAGGCCCCGGGGGGGGGCTTACAATGAGCAGTTCTTC. Its protein is CASRPRGGAYNEQFF.

The chain joins TRBV7-8 to TRBJ2-7; TRBD2 agrees at 10 bases. CDR3 length: 15 residues. V lost 1 base to trimming and J lost 6 bases; unmatched junction nucleotides: 6. Germline V gene data show CDR1 as SGHVS and CDR2 as FQNEAQ. The CDR3 DNA reads TGTGCCAGCAGCTTAGGAGCGGGGGGGCTTCGCGAGCAGTACTTC. This gives the protein CASSLGAGGLREQYF.

The rearrangement uses TRBV25-1 and TRBJ1-5; the D gene is possibly TRBD1 (5 bases). CDR3 length equals 14 residues. V was trimmed by 8 bases and J by 4 bases, leaving 15 bases between them. Germline assignment: CDR1 MGHDK and CDR2 SYGVNS. The chain's CDR3 is CASQGWAANQPQHF. In DNA, the CDR3 is TGTGCCAGCCAGGGTTGGGCAGCGAATCAGCCCCAGCATTTT.

The chain employs TRBV7-9 and TRBJ2-5; 8 positions match TRBD2. The J call may be faulty, since TRBJ2-1 better matches the DNA end. CDR1 is SEHNR, CDR2 FQNEAQ, per germline (reference sequence). The CDR3 runs to 16 residues. CDR3: CASSLGFGLATDEQFF. The DNA of the CDR3 is TGTGCCAGCAGCTTAGGTTTCGGACTAGCTACCGATGAGCAGTTCTTC.

The chain carries TRBV7-8 and TRBJ2-5, with TRBD2 identical over 7 bases. CDR3 length equals 15 residues. Unmatched junction bases numbered 8, after V lost 2 bases and J lost 5 bases. Germline V gives CDR1 SGHVS, CDR2 FQNEAQ. This CDR3 is CASSLTWTSLETQYF. CDR3 DNA: TGTGCCAGCAGCTTAACCTGGACTAGTTTGGAGACCCAGTACTTC.

This clonotype was counted only a few times. This rearrangement joins TRBV20-1 to TRBJ2-7; TRBD2 aligns across 7 bases. Trimming removed 3 bases from V and 2 bases from J; junction bases left unmatched: 19. This CDR3 has 18 amino acids. From germline, CDR1 is DFQATT and CDR2 SNEGSKA (reference sequence). DNA of the CDR3: TGCAGTGCTAGTTTAATAGGCGCGCAAGCGGGGAGCACCTACGAGCAGTACTTC. As protein: CSASLIGAQAGSTYEQYF.

The V gene is TRBV10-3, the J gene TRBJ2-6, with D possibly being TRBD1 (5 bases). Trimming removed 6 bases from V and 2 bases from J, with 14 bases in between. CDR3 length: 16 amino acids. Germline V gene lookup returns CDR1 ENHRY and CDR2 SYGVKD. The DNA of the CDR3 is TGTGCCATCAGACGACAGTTCGTCCCTGGGGCCAACGTCCTGACTTTC. This sequence encodes CAIRRQFVPGANVLTF.